This is a list of T cell receptor beta chains from one sample in a study of kidney transplant recipient with SARS-CoV-2 infection. TCRdb re-called the reads through MiXCR, storing one row per CDR3 protein. Of 250,000 or so distinct CDR3 sequences in the sample, under 30% are singletons; the top ten hold about 7%. The sequencing here drew on a blood sample, taken at baseline and between days 110 and 120 from a kidney transplant recipient. The receptors here all came from a male patient in his 30s who had COVID-19 and was a kidney transplant recipient. Some T cells could come from the graft donor. Each CDR3 is given with its conserved first and last residue. A D gene is named only where the DNA matches it firmly. The listing skips clone size in some rows; elsewhere it reads once, few, many or a size class.

TRBJ1-4	TRBV10-3	NA	many	CAISAQSSGVREKLFF	TGTGCCATCAGTGCCCAAAGTTCAGGGGTTCGGGAAAAACTGTTTTTT
TRBJ2-2	TRBV3-1	NA	many	CASSYPGPISGLTGELFF	TGTGCCAGCAGCTACCCGGGTCCCATTTCAGGCTTGACCGGGGAGCTGTTTTTT
TRBJ2-2	TRBV7-6	TRBD2	NA	CASSLRPPAGGATGELFF	TGTGCCAGCAGCTTAAGGCCTCCAGCGGGAGGCGCCACCGGGGAGCTGTTTTTT
TRBJ2-3	TRBV18	NA	NA	CASSTSTEGDTQYF	TGTGCCAGCTCAACCTCGACAGAAGGAGATACGCAGTATTTT
TRBJ1-2	TRBV11-3	NA	many	CASSVPYDLGKTYGYTF	TGTGCCAGCAGCGTGCCCTACGATCTCGGAAAGACCTATGGCTACACCTTC
TRBJ2-1	TRBV20-1	TRBD2	few	CSASETTSLDNEQFF	TGCAGTGCTAGTGAGACGACTAGCCTAGACAATGAGCAGTTCTTC
TRBJ2-1	TRBV27	NA	few	CASRRAILTDEQFF	TGTGCCAGCAGACGAGCGATTTTGACGGATGAGCAGTTCTTC
TRBJ2-1	TRBV28	NA	many	CASSLYVGSEQFF	TGTGCCAGCAGTTTATATGTGGGATCTGAGCAGTTCTTC
TRBJ1-2	TRBV6-1	NA	many	CASSTDLECRKTYGYTF	TGTGCCAGCAGTACGGACTTGGAATGTAGAAAGACCTATGGCTACACCTTC
TRBJ1-1	TRBV19	NA	many	CASSIGPQGASMNTEAFF	TGTGCCAGTAGTATCGGACCGCAAGGGGCTTCAATGAACACTGAAGCTTTCTTT
TRBJ2-2	TRBV21-1	NA	NA	CASSDYGYTGLTGELLF	TGTGCCAGCAGCGATTATGGCTACACAGGCTTGACCGGGGAGCTGCTTTTT
TRBJ1-1	TRBV3-1	NA	many	CASSVAIPISIRTEAFF	TGTGCCAGCAGCGTCGCCATTCCCATTTCAATTCGCACTGAAGCTTTCTTT
TRBJ2-5	TRBV3-2	NA	many	CASSQLREPVYF	TGTGCCAGCAGCCAGCTCCGGGAGCCGGTGTACTTC
TRBJ2-1	TRBV20-1	TRBD2	many	CSAISSTSGTANEQFF	TGCAGTGCTATCTCCTCGACTAGCGGGACGGCCAATGAGCAGTTCTTC
TRBJ2-7	TRBV9	TRBD1	NA	CAGSGQGAYEQYF	TGTGCCGGCAGCGGACAGGGGGCATACGAGCAGTACTTC
TRBJ1-5	TRBV20-1	NA	many	CSASSGTRRGQPQHF	TGCAGTGCTTCTTCCGGGACACGGAGAGGACAGCCCCAGCATTTT
TRBJ1-6	TRBV20-1	NA	many	CSARVALGRNSPLHF	TGCAGTGCTAGAGTGGCCCTAGGGCGGAATTCACCCCTCCACTTT
TRBJ1-5	TRBV5-6	TRBD1	many	CASSSRTGYSNQPQHF	TGTGCCAGCAGCTCCCGGACAGGTTATAGCAATCAGCCCCAGCATTTT
TRBJ2-1	TRBV5-1	NA	NA	CASSLGPYNEQFF	TGCGCCAGCAGCTTAGGCCCCTACAATGAGCAGTTCTTC
TRBJ2-7	TRBV9	NA	many	CASSVAGAGYEQYF	TGTGCCAGCAGCGTTGCGGGGGCCGGGTACGAGCAGTACTTC
TRBJ2-1	TRBV15	TRBD2	NA	CATRKGLAAYNEQFF	TGTGCCACCAGGAAGGGACTAGCGGCTTACAATGAGCAGTTCTTC
TRBJ1-2	TRBV20-1	NA	many	CSAPQLLFRKTYGYTF	TGCAGTGCTCCTCAGCTGCTGTTTCGAAAGACCTATGGCTACACCTTC
TRBJ1-2	TRBV11-2	NA	many	CASSPAATSRKTYGYTF	TGTGCCAGCAGCCCAGCCGCAACAAGCAGAAAGACCTATGGCTACACCTTC
TRBJ1-2	TRBV5-4	NA	few	CASIRVVPGKTYGYTF	TGTGCCAGCATTCGTGTCGTACCAGGAAAGACCTATGGCTACACCTTC
TRBJ1-1	TRBV19	NA	few	CASSILGRDTEAFF	TGTGCCAGTAGTATATTAGGCAGGGACACTGAAGCTTTCTTT
TRBJ2-3	TRBV5-1	TRBD2	many	CASSWRLAGPTDTQYF	TGCGCCAGCAGCTGGAGACTAGCGGGCCCCACAGATACGCAGTATTTT
TRBJ2-1	TRBV29-1	TRBD2	NA	CSVERAGGRFF	TGCAGCGTTGAAAGGGCGGGGGGGCGGTTCTTC